Sequencing of this T cell receptor (beta chain) was carried out in a study of blood T cell repertoires in COVID-19. Whole-study context: T cells, B-cell-depleted T cells, or PBMCs provided the cDNA or gDNA that served as material.

The germline V gene has CDR1 LNHNV and CDR2 YYDKDF (reference sequence). V lost 1 base, J lost 0 bases, and 6 bases stayed unmatched. The CDR3 totals 18 residues. Recruitment covered roughly 22 US areas and drew participants whose ages spanned roughly 18 to 90 years. Two negative PCRs, clearance, or symptom resolution were required of recovered Cohort 3 donors. Authors' processing steps: Amplification with reference gene primers provided the estimates of nucleated cell counts. Profiled with immunoSEQ multiplex PCR; TCRdb holds only in-frame clones, not every one. V and J calls and clone size are copied from that table; D and trimming were computed from the DNA. This table holds around 200,000 clones, roughly 85% found once.

Sequencing input: PBMCs or T cells enriched from blood (not recorded which). The rearrangement links TRBV15 to TRBJ2-1, with 10 bases fitting TRBD1. This receptor was taken from a man aged 35-49 years who had recovered from COVID-19. The CDR3 nucleotides are TGTGCCACCAGCAGAGTCTATTGGACAGGGGGCTCCTACAATGAGCAGTTCTTC. Amino acid sequence: CATSRVYWTGGSYNEQFF. Full variable domain (outside the CDR3, taken from reference TRBV15 and TRBJ2-1): DAMVIQNPRYQVTQFGKPVTLSCSQTLNHNVMYWYQQKSSQAPKLLFHYYDKDFNNEADTPDNFQSRRPNTSFCFLDIRSPGLGDTAMYLCATSRVYWTGGSYNEQFFGPGTRLTVL.